Shown below are 27 T cell receptor beta chains from a single sample sequenced in a study of beta chain features in type 1 diabetes. Of the isolated RNA, all was reverse transcribed, and so the sequenced material was expressed TCRB transcripts. The data were produced by immunoSEQ multiplex PCR, yet TCRdb's version contains in-frame clones alone and is incomplete. The table includes around 300,000 clones, under 8.5% detected once. The sequenced sample was central memory CD4+ T cells from blood. These receptors were obtained from a young woman in good health.

The rearrangement links TRBV5-4 to TRBJ1-2; D possibly corresponds to TRBD1 (5 bases). Deletions cut 3 bases from V and 7 bases from J, with 28 bases between. The CDR3 extends over 18 amino acids. Per germline, CDR1 SGHNT and CDR2 YYREEE (reference sequence). CDR3 nucleotides: TGTGCCAGCAGCTCCCCGACCAGGGTAGGAAAGAGTATAAGTGGCTACACCTTC. It translates to CASSSPTRVGKSISGYTF.

The chain couples TRBV30 to TRBJ2-5; TRBD2 matches at 9 bases. The better agreement between TRBJ2-7 and the DNA end casts doubt on the J call. The CDR3 spans 12 residues. Germline V gene data show CDR1 as GTSNPN and CDR2 as SVGIG (reference sequence). The CDR3 region is CASGGRAHEQYF. The CDR3 DNA reads TGTGCCAGCGGGGGGAGGGCCCACGAGCAGTACTTC.

The genes are TRBV2 and TRBJ2-3, with D tentatively TRBD1 (5 bases). Between the trimmed V and J ends, which lost 4 bases and 1 base, there was a span of 12 bases. Germline V gene data show CDR1 as SNHLY and CDR2 as FYNNEI. The CDR3 contains 15 residues. This chain's CDR3 is CASSADQGRTDTQYF. The CDR3 nucleotides read TGTGCCAGCAGTGCTGATCAGGGTCGCACAGATACGCAGTATTTT.

V gene TRBV4-1 combines with J gene TRBJ2-3; the match to TRBD2 covers 9 bases. The CDR3 spans 16 residues. The V gene end was trimmed by 0 bases and the J gene end by 5 bases; junction bases not matched to a gene: 6. Germline V gives CDR1 MGHRA, CDR2 YSYEKL. The DNA for the CDR3 is TGCGCCAGCAGCCAAGATAGCGGGGGCCGCCGAGATACGCAGTATTTT. Translating gives CASSQDSGGRRDTQYF.

A few counts support this clone. The chain uses TRBV6-5 and TRBJ1-2, with TRBD1 identical over 7 bases. Germline values: CDR1 MNHEY, CDR2 SVGAGI. The ends lost 6 bases at V and 3 bases at J; junction bases unmatched: 4. The CDR3 loop spans 13 amino acids. The CDR3 sequence: CASSITGDYGYTF. The DNA for the CDR3 is TGTGCCAGCAGCATCACAGGGGACTATGGCTACACCTTC.

This clone has just a few counts. This chain connects TRBV5-1 to TRBJ2-1; D might be TRBD2 (6 bases). Germline loops: CDR1 SGHRS, CDR2 YFSETQ. Trimming pared 2 bases from V and 15 bases from J, leaving 15 bases between. The CDR3 spans 12 residues. CDR3 sequence reads: CASSFEAGVVFF. Written as DNA, the CDR3 is TGCGCCAGCAGCTTTGAAGCGGGCGTGGTGTTCTTC.

Details on this clone: A much larger clone is a single base away; this may be a read error. The V and J genes are TRBV5-4 and TRBJ2-6; D ambiguous. Trimming took 0 bases from V and 0 from J, leaving 4 bases between them. The CDR3 has 15 residues. Germline lookup yields CDR1 SGHNT and CDR2 YYREEE (reference sequence). The DNA for the CDR3 is TGTGCCAGCAGCTTGGACAGCTCTGGGGCCAACGTCCTGACTTTC. Its translation is CASSLDSSGANVLTF.

The chain uses TRBV6-5 and TRBJ2-7; TRBD2 might be the D (5 bases). V dropped 8 bases and J dropped 0 bases, with 14 bases sitting between them. The V gene's germline CDR1 is MNHEY and CDR2 SVGAGI. The CDR3 consists of 14 residues. The CDR3 DNA sequence: TGTGCCAGCGCGCGGACGGGGAGCTCCTACGAGCAGTACTTC. As protein: CASARTGSSYEQYF.

The chain links TRBV7-3 to TRBJ1-1; a weak D match, TRBD1 (5 bases). V shed 5 bases and J shed 1 base, with 11 bases lying between them. CDR3 length equals 14 residues. Germline CDR1 reads SGHTA; CDR2 reads FQGTGA. CDR3: CASSQAGRNTEAFF. The CDR3 coding sequence is TGTGCCAGCAGCCAGGCAGGGCGGAACACTGAAGCTTTCTTT. The whole variable domain, filled in from reference TRBV7-3 and TRBJ1-1, reads GAGVSQTPSNKVTEKGKYVELRCDPISGHTALYWYRQSLGQGPEFLIYFQGTGAADDSGLPNDRFFAVRPEGSVSTLKIQRTERGDSAVYLCASSQAGRNTEAFFGQGTRLTVV.

This clone was detected a few times. The V and J genes are TRBV27 and TRBJ1-4, with D maybe TRBD1 (6 bases). V was shortened by 5 bases and J by 3 bases, with 13 bases between the two germline ends. Germline assignment: CDR1 MNHEY and CDR2 SMNVEV (reference sequence). The CDR3 is made up of 15 amino acids. CDR3 residues: CASSPYREPNEKLFF. CDR3 in DNA: TGTGCCAGCAGTCCGTACAGGGAACCTAATGAAAAACTGTTTTTT.

The J gene is TRBJ1-4, the V gene TRBV4-2; a possible D gene is TRBD1 (6 bases). Germline lookup yields CDR1 LGHNA and CDR2 YNFKEQ. Trimming stripped 3 bases from V and 5 bases from J, with 13 bases between. The CDR3 is 15 amino acids. The DNA for the CDR3 is TGTGCCAGCAGCCAGCAGCAGGGGCTAAATGAAAAACTGTTTTTT. Amino acid sequence: CASSQQQGLNEKLFF.

This clone has more than one count but fewer than ten. This rearrangement joins TRBV5-6 to TRBJ2-5; D is uncertain. The germline V gene has CDR1 SGHDT and CDR2 YYEEEE. The CDR3 has 12 residues. The V end lost 3 bases, the J end lost 5 bases, and 8 bases lay between the germline ends. The CDR3 sequence is CASSYPRETQYF. CDR3 nucleotide sequence: TGTGCCAGCAGCTACCCGCGGGAGACCCAGTACTTC.

In its sample, this clone was seen many times. The chain combines TRBV19 with TRBJ2-1; TRBD1 is a possible D gene (7 bases). From germline, CDR1 is LNHDA and CDR2 SQIVND (reference sequence). Trimming cost V 6 bases and J 5 bases, with 17 bases left between them. CDR3 length: 15 amino acids. CDR3 nucleotides: TGTGCCAGTAGAACCCGACAGGGAGGACACAATGAGCAGTTCTTC. Protein: CASRTRQGGHNEQFF.

There are many counts of this clone. The V call is TRBV10-3, the J call TRBJ2-3; the D gene is possibly TRBD1 (6 bases). Germline CDR1 is ENHRY and CDR2 is SYGVKD. The CDR3 totals 16 residues. Trimming removed 6 bases from V and 0 bases from J, with 16 bases in between. CDR3 loop: CAIRQGSGLSTDTQYF. The DNA of the CDR3 is TGTGCCATCAGACAGGGTTCGGGTCTCAGCACAGATACGCAGTATTTT.

In this sample, this clone turned up a few times. This chain joins TRBV6-6 and TRBJ2-1, with TRBD2 matching 9 bases. In germline, CDR1 is MNHNY, CDR2 SVGAGI (reference sequence). With V trimmed by 4 bases and J by 5 bases, 9 bases remained unmatched. This CDR3 is 16 amino acids long. The CDR3 is CASSWGIAGVDNEQFF. CDR3 in DNA: TGTGCCAGCAGTTGGGGGATAGCGGGAGTAGACAATGAGCAGTTCTTC.

This clone was picked up many times. The DNA is omitted, as the CDR3 cannot be located on it reliably, and the CDR3 follows TCRdb's listing. The chain uses TRBV1 and TRBJ1-5; the tabulated D call, TRBD1, remains unverified against the DNA. TRBV1 constitutes a pseudogene. From its first to its last residue, the CDR3 has 14 amino acids. The CDR3 loop reads CTSSWGQGNQPQHF.

In this sample, this clone turned up a few times. The rearrangement uses TRBV27 and TRBJ1-2, with TRBD1 identical over 7 bases. This CDR3 has 14 residues. Germline V CDR1 and CDR2: MNHEY, SMNVEV (reference sequence). With V trimmed by 5 bases and J by 4 bases, 7 bases remained unmatched. DNA of the CDR3: TGTGCCAGCAGTATCCGAGGGGGCTCCTATGGCTACACCTTC. Residues: CASSIRGGSYGYTF.

This clone appeared many times. V usage is TRBV27 and J usage is TRBJ2-2, with TRBD1 identical over 11 bases. Germline-derived CDR1 and CDR2 are MNHEY and SMNVEV (reference sequence). The CDR3 has 17 amino acids. The junction had 3 bases not matched to a gene; V was cut back by 1 base and J by 2 bases. The CDR3 region is CASSLFGQGANTGELFF. CDR3 DNA sequence: TGTGCCAGCAGTTTATTCGGACAGGGGGCAAACACCGGGGAGCTGTTTTTT.

This clone came up a few times. The chain recombines TRBV30 with TRBJ1-1; no clear D. Deletions cut 1 base from V and 0 bases from J, with 9 bases between. Germline V gene lookup returns CDR1 GTSNPN and CDR2 SVGIG (reference sequence). This CDR3 contains 14 residues. CDR3 sequence reads: CAWSGDLMNTEAFF. The CDR3 coding sequence is TGTGCCTGGAGTGGGGATTTGATGAACACTGAAGCTTTCTTT.

Only a few counts were recorded for this clone. The rearrangement links TRBV11-2 to TRBJ2-2; D is unclear. The CDR3 runs to 13 residues. CDR1 SGHAT and CDR2 FQNNGV come from the germline V gene. V lost 3 bases to trimming and J lost 3 bases, with 5 bases between them. The CDR3 protein is CASSLAYTGELFF. CDR3 coding DNA: TGTGCCAGCAGCTTGGCCTACACCGGGGAGCTGTTTTTT.

The chain combines TRBV6-6 with TRBJ1-6; possibly TRBD1 for D (5 bases). Germline CDR1 and CDR2: MNHNY and SVGAGI (reference sequence). CDR3 size: 14 residues. Trimming took 6 bases from V and 8 from J, leaving 14 bases between them. CDR3 nucleotides: TGTGCCAGCAGCAGAGCAGGGTTTGATTCACCCCTCCACTTT. Translating gives CASSRAGFDSPLHF.

The sample holds a few counts of this clone. The chain is built from TRBV25-1 and TRBJ2-5; D gene unclear. V was pared by 6 bases and J by 2 bases, with 1 base between. The CDR3 contains 10 residues. Germline V lookup: CDR1 MGHDK, CDR2 SYGVNS. The CDR3 reads CASRQETQYF. In nucleotides, the CDR3 is TGTGCCAGCAGACAAGAGACCCAGTACTTC.

This clone occurred a few times. The chain employs TRBV6-1 and TRBJ1-1; 7 bases align to TRBD1. Germline V lookup: CDR1 MNHNS, CDR2 SASEGT. CDR3 length: 15 amino acids. V trimming: 6 bases; J trimming: 4 bases; junction bases outside the gene matches: 11. The CDR3 region is CASSPRDSRGTEAFF. In nucleotides, the CDR3 is TGTGCCAGCAGCCCCCGGGACAGTCGGGGCACTGAAGCTTTCTTT.

The sample holds a few counts of this clone. V is TRBV5-1 and J is TRBJ1-3, with D tentatively TRBD1 (5 bases). CDR3 size: 14 residues. The V gene lost 4 bases and the J gene lost 2 bases, with 10 bases spanning the gap. The germline V gene has CDR1 SGHRS and CDR2 YFSETQ. The CDR3 protein is CASSPGQAGNTIYF. In nucleotides, the CDR3 is TGCGCCAGCAGCCCTGGACAAGCTGGAAACACCATATATTTT.

The chain combines TRBV7-8 with TRBJ1-2; the match to TRBD1 covers 8 bases. Germline V gene sequence: CDR1 SGHVS, CDR2 FQNEAQ. Trimming removed 1 base from V and 4 bases from J; junction bases left unmatched: 5. The CDR3 consists of 15 residues. As DNA, the CDR3 is TGTGCCAGCAGCTTAGAACAGGGGGTCAGCTATGGCTACACCTTC. This gives the protein CASSLEQGVSYGYTF.

The chain couples TRBV11-2 to TRBJ1-5; D call uncertain. The CDR3 is 17 amino acids. The V and J ends lost 1 base and 1 base respectively, with 14 bases between them. In germline, CDR1 is SGHAT, CDR2 FQNNGV. CDR3 residues: CASSLVTTQWSNQPQHF. In DNA form, the CDR3 reads TGTGCCAGCAGCTTAGTGACTACCCAATGGAGCAATCAGCCCCAGCATTTT. The full variable domain, with the rest looked up from reference TRBV11-2 and TRBJ1-5, is EAGVAQSPRYKIIEKRQSVAFWCNPISGHATLYWYQQILGQGPKLLIQFQNNGVVDDSQLPKDRFSAERLKGVDSTLKIQPAKLEDSAVYLCASSLVTTQWSNQPQHFGDGTRLSIL.

Here the CDR3 reads CASSPSVGGELFF. CDR3 bases: TGTGCCAGCAGCCCCAGCGTTGGCGGGGAGCTGTTTTTT. The V and J genes are TRBV7-3 and TRBJ2-2, with D hard to call. This CDR3 spans 13 amino acids. Looked up from germline, CDR1 is SGHTA and CDR2 is FQGTGA. Trimming shortened V by 5 bases and J by 7 bases, and 11 bases separated the two germline ends. The complete variable domain, with remaining parts taken from reference TRBV7-3 and TRBJ2-2, reads GAGVSQTPSNKVTEKGKYVELRCDPISGHTALYWYRQSLGQGPEFLIYFQGTGAADDSGLPNDRFFAVRPEGSVSTLKIQRTERGDSAVYLCASSPSVGGELFFGEGSRLTVL.